This entry describes one T cell receptor (beta chain). V was clipped by 5 bases and J by 9 bases; unmatched bases: 10. The V gene's germline CDR1 is MNHGY and CDR2 SAAAGT. This CDR3 spans 15 amino acids. The sample comes from a study of blood T cell repertoires in COVID-19. Profiled with immunoSEQ multiplex PCR; TCRdb holds only in-frame clones, not every one. The sample shows around 160,000 clones, roughly 85% of them seen only once. This rearrangement joins TRBV6-8 to TRBJ2-2; 9 nucleotides agree with TRBD1. The TCR was taken from a man aged 60-69 years with acute or convalescent COVID-19. Material for sequencing was peripheral blood. For the CDR3, the DNA is TGTGCCAGCAGTCTTGGGACAGGGAATAGTAGGGAGCTGTTTTTT. Encoded protein: CASSLGTGNSRELFF.